The clone carrying this T cell receptor beta chain came up once. The antigen is undetermined. This sample was included in a study of Tregs in tolerant kidney transplant recipients. Study results and caveats: Biological reproducibility was not directly addressed, but technical replication error appeared minimal. Findings come from small patient numbers and require larger validation.

TCRdb's copy holds only in-frame clones and misses some; the assay was immunoSEQ multiplex PCR. The sample consists of 15,000 to 20,000 clones, less than 70% of them appearing once. The CDR3 length is 15 residues. Germline CDR1 reads MNHEY; CDR2 reads SMNVEV (reference sequence). Trimming removed 5 bases at V and 5 bases at J, with 18 bases between. The sequence was collected from a human donor in good health. Sequencing was done on a sample of Tregs from blood cultured with allogeneic cells. J is TRBJ2-5 and V is TRBV27; perhaps D is TRBD1 or TRBD2 (5 bases each). The CDR3 here is CASSPGTGPWETQYF. For the CDR3, the DNA is TGTGCCAGCAGTCCAGGGACCGGGCCCTGGGAGACCCAGTACTTC.